The entry that follows covers one TCR beta chain sequence. What it recognizes is unknown. This CDR3 is 13 amino acids long. Germline V gene sequence: CDR1 SNHLY, CDR2 FYNNEI. The V end was cut by 6 bases, the J end by 1 base, with 7 bases between. This record belongs to a study of identifying expanded T cells in peripheral blood. Findings and caveats of the study: Approximately 2-week clone count variance significantly increased as total template count grew. About 1.2 clones differed between technical replicates, versus around 15 and 19 over time.

Collection occurred without any documented infections or immune events in donors. Repertoires were generated with immunoSEQ multiplex PCR, while TCRdb's copy carries only in-frame clones and drops some. The sample contains approximately 130,000 clones, roughly 84% of which appear only once. This receptor was identified in a person between 18 and 75 years old in good health. This sequence joins TRBV2 and TRBJ1-5; D is unresolved. The sequenced material came from blood. The CDR3 here is CASRGMSNQPQHF. CDR3 DNA: TGTGCCAGCAGGGGGATGAGCAATCAGCCCCAGCATTTT.